What follows is one T cell receptor (beta chain) and its context. Its antigen remains unidentified. The source of the sample is a study of cytomegalovirus exposure and HLA in healthy donors. Study findings and constraints: Among donors in an Asian-associated ancestry cluster, a later analysis reportedly found fewer N-insertions than the approximately 670-donor mean.

Both 60 Vbeta primers and 13 Jbeta primers went into the PCR. Profiling relied on immunoSEQ multiplex PCR, and the TCRdb table lists in-frame clones only, not all of them. Of about 160,000 clones listed, around 80% are singletons. The ends were cut back, 0 bases at V and 0 bases at J, with 4 bases in the middle. The CDR3 is made up of 13 amino acids. Germline V gene data show CDR1 as SGDLS and CDR2 as YYNGEE. V is TRBV9 and J is TRBJ2-7, with D unclear. Material for sequencing was PBMCs. This clonotype was obtained from a young man in good health and CMV-seronegative. The CDR3 region is CASSVDNSYEQYF. The CDR3 DNA follows: TGTGCCAGCAGCGTAGATAACTCCTACGAGCAGTACTTC. Complete variable domain (other parts from reference TRBV9 and TRBJ2-7): DSGVTQTPKHLITATGQRVTLRCSPRSGDLSVYWYQQSLDQGLQFLIQYYNGEERAKGNILERFSAQQFPDLHSELNLSSLELGDSALYFCASSVDNSYEQYFGPGTRLTVT.